The T cell receptor beta chain under discussion was sequenced for a study of shared T cell receptors in the human thymus. Profiling relied on immunoSEQ multiplex PCR, and the TCRdb table lists in-frame clones only, not all of them. The sample comprises 700,000 or so clones, roughly 85% of which are singletons, and around 0.0099% rests with the top ten. This CDR3 spans 14 amino acids. V was pared by 1 base and J by 0 bases, with 4 bases between. Germline lookup yields CDR1 LGHNA and CDR2 YSLEER. These data were likewise used in another study, on human thymus T cells. That work adds: Use of V and J genes seemed skewed within the thymic and blood repertoires.

The chain uses TRBV4-3 and TRBJ1-3; D gene uncertain. This TCR was sampled from a girl less than two years old with a congenital heart defect. The sample comprised thymocytes. As DNA, the CDR3 is TGCGCCAGCAGCCAAGGACACTCTGGAAACACCATATATTTT. Protein: CASSQGHSGNTIYF.